Listed below are T cell receptor beta chains from one sample, sequenced in a study of T cell responses to AZD1222 COVID-19 vaccine. The assay was immunoSEQ multiplex PCR, and TCRdb's table has in-frame clones only and misses some. The data contain over 100,000 clones, 70% to 90% of them singletons. Sequencing used peripheral blood, obtained on day 0 of AZD1222 vaccination. The source is an adult in good health. CDR3s include the opening cysteine and the closing phenylalanine or tryptophan. D genes are given only for firm matches. Not all rows give a size; the values are once, few, many and, for expanded clones, a class.

V	size	D	J	CDR3	DNA
TRBV28	.	.	TRBJ1-1	CASSPSPWKVANTEAFF	TGTGCCAGCAGTCCCAGCCCCTGGAAAGTCGCGAACACTGAAGCTTTCTTT
TRBV3-1/TRBV3-2	few	.	TRBJ2-2	CASSQESSFRVGITGELFF	TGTGCCAGCAGCCAAGAGTCCTCCTTTAGGGTAGGGATTACCGGGGAGCTGTTTTTT
TRBV29-1	.	.	TRBJ1-1	CSAERGPRGNTEAFF	TGCAGCGCCGAAAGGGGCCCGAGGGGGAACACTGAAGCTTTCTTT
TRBV7-2	.	.	TRBJ1-6	CASSLPRDSPLHF	TGTGCCAGCAGCTTACCGCGGGATTCACCCCTCCACTTT
TRBV5-1	.	.	TRBJ1-1	CASSAGLSYTEAFF	TGCGCCAGCAGCGCGGGACTCTCCTACACTGAAGCTTTCTTT
TRBV5-5	.	.	TRBJ2-7	CASSLAEGSSYEQYF	TGTGCCAGCAGCTTGGCTGAGGGGTCCTCCTACGAGCAGTACTTC
TRBV6-2/TRBV6-3	.	TRBD1	TRBJ1-2	CASSYGGTEHGHTF	TGTGCCAGCAGTTACGGGGGGACAGAGCATGGCCACACCTTC
TRBV19	.	TRBD1	TRBJ1-6	CASSIQGANSPLHF	TGTGCCAGTAGTATCCAGGGGGCTAATTCACCCCTCCACTTT
TRBV7-2	.	TRBD1	TRBJ1-2	CASSPRQGNYGYTF	TGTGCCAGCAGCCCCCGACAGGGAAACTATGGCTACACCTTC
TRBV11-2	once	.	TRBJ1-3	CASSLSSGNTIYF	TGTGCCAGCAGCTTGAGCTCTGGAAACACCATATATTTT
TRBV5-1	.	.	TRBJ1-5	CASSLGTLTNEPQHF	TGCGCCAGCAGCTTGGGTACCCTCACCAATGAGCCCCAGCATTTT
TRBV6-2/TRBV6-3	.	.	TRBJ2-7	CASSYSRGTYEQYF	TGTGCCAGCAGTTATTCCCGGGGGACTTACGAGCAGTACTTC
TRBV4-3	.	TRBD2	TRBJ2-2	CASSQVGTSGRNTGELFF	TGCGCCAGCAGCCAAGTTGGGACTAGCGGGAGAAACACCGGGGAGCTGTTTTTT
TRBV7-2	.	.	TRBJ2-7	CASSLGSYEQYF	TGTGCCAGCAGCTTAGGCTCCTACGAGCAGTACTTC
TRBV14	.	.	TRBJ2-7	CASSHYVGFYEQYF	TGTGCCAGCAGCCACTACGTGGGGTTCTACGAGCAGTACTTC
TRBV11-2	.	.	TRBJ1-1	CASSYQSSGTPSNTEAFF	TGTGCCAGCTCCTATCAGAGTTCCGGGACACCCTCAAACACTGAAGCTTTCTTT
TRBV2	.	.	TRBJ1-6	CASSERQGNSPLHF	TGTGCCAGCAGTGAAAGGCAGGGCAATTCACCCCTCCACTTT
TRBV7-6	.	.	TRBJ1-3	CASSLSSNSGNTIYF	TGTGCCAGCAGCTTAAGTTCTAACTCTGGAAACACCATATATTTT
TRBV28	.	.	TRBJ1-2	CASHLYSRDNYGYTF	TGTGCCAGCCACCTATACTCCAGGGATAACTATGGCTACACCTTC
TRBV6-5	.	.	TRBJ2-2	CASSRRVITTGELFF	TGTGCCAGCAGCAGGAGGGTCATTACAACCGGGGAGCTGTTTTTT
TRBV24-1	.	.	TRBJ2-1	CATSDPPGQFTGQQFF	TGTGCCACCAGTGATCCACCAGGACAGTTTACGGGACAGCAGTTCTTC
TRBV6-5	.	.	TRBJ1-1	CASTVSLNTEAFF	TGTGCCAGCACAGTTAGCCTGAACACTGAAGCTTTCTTT
TRBV27	.	.	TRBJ1-3	CASSLSPQGDQAIYF	TGTGCCAGCAGTTTATCGCCACAGGGAGACCAGGCCATATATTTT
TRBV5-5	.	.	TRBJ2-3	CASSYRPTSTDTQYF	TGTGCCAGCAGCTATCGACCTACTAGCACAGATACGCAGTATTTT
TRBV11-2	.	TRBD1	TRBJ1-1	CASSPVVWDRTSTAFF	TGTGCCAGCAGCCCAGTGGTCTGGGACAGGACTTCTACGGCTTTCTTT